A single sample is the source of the 14 T cell receptor beta chains below, sequenced in a study of OX40 agonist ivuxolimab in advanced cancers. Data came from immunoSEQ multiplex PCR; TCRdb stores just in-frame clones and leaves some out. In the table there are around 68,000 clones, roughly nine tenths of which are singletons. The source was CD4+ or CD8+ T cells sorted from blood, collected in a trial of the OX40 agonist ivuxolimab. All receptors derive from an adult with an advanced solid tumor such as melanoma, head and neck, liver or kidney cancer.

The rearrangement links TRBV6-6 to TRBJ1-2; D gene unclear. Germline assignment: CDR1 MNHNY and CDR2 SVGAGI (reference sequence). Trimming stripped 5 bases from V and 3 bases from J, with 10 bases between. This CDR3 comprises 13 residues. This CDR3 is CASSNPHHYGYTF. The CDR3 nucleotides are TGTGCCAGCAGTAACCCTCATCACTATGGCTACACCTTC.

The chain has TRBV5-4 and TRBJ2-3, with 8 nucleotides matching TRBD2. Germline loops: CDR1 SGHNT, CDR2 YYREEE (reference sequence). J gave up 4 bases and V 0 bases, and 7 bases lay outside the gene matches. CDR3 length: 16 amino acids. CDR3 DNA: TGTGCCAGCAGCTTGGTGGGACTAGTAGGTGCAGATACGCAGTATTTT. It encodes CASSLVGLVGADTQYF.

This rearrangement joins TRBV18 to TRBJ1-4; D not resolved. The CDR3 spans 14 residues. Between the trimmed V and J ends, which lost 3 bases and 0 bases, there was a span of 5 bases. Per germline, CDR1 KGHSH and CDR2 LQKENI. CDR3 in amino acids: CASSPGATNEKLFF. The CDR3 nucleotides read TGTGCCAGCTCACCGGGAGCAACTAATGAAAAACTGTTTTTT.

The chain couples TRBV7-8 to TRBJ2-3; D remains unclear. Looked up from germline, CDR1 is SGHVS and CDR2 is FQNEAQ. V dropped 6 bases and J dropped 0 bases, with 13 bases sitting between them. The length of the CDR3 is 15 residues. CDR3 sequence (DNA): TGTGCCAGCAGTTCGGACGTAACTAGCACAGATACGCAGTATTTT. This encodes CASSSDVTSTDTQYF.

This clone occurred once. This rearrangement joins TRBV9 to TRBJ2-1, with a weak D call TRBD2 (6 bases). The germline gives CDR1 SGDLS, CDR2 YYNGEE. The CDR3 runs to 15 residues. The germline V and J ends were trimmed by 0 bases and 4 bases, with 11 bases remaining between them. This CDR3 is CASSVVLAEYNEQFF. The CDR3 DNA is TGTGCCAGCAGCGTAGTACTAGCAGAGTACAATGAGCAGTTCTTC.

The V and J genes are TRBV19 and TRBJ2-7, with D possibly TRBD1 on 6 matching bases. Germline V gene lookup returns CDR1 LNHDA and CDR2 SQIVND (reference sequence). The CDR3 contains 14 residues. Trimming removed 5 bases from V and 1 base from J, with 12 bases in between. The CDR3 region is CASSSTGFSYEQYF. CDR3 coding DNA: TGTGCCAGTAGTTCCACAGGGTTTTCCTACGAGCAGTACTTC.

This sequence joins TRBV21-1 and TRBJ2-7; the DNA was not compared with TRBD1, the D call given in the table. TRBV21-1 is annotated as a pseudogene. This CDR3 region has 15 residues. CDR3 in amino acids: CASSKAGAGRREQYF. The CDR3 DNA is TGTGCCAGCAGCAAAGCAGGGGCAGGGCGTCGGGAGCAGTACTTC.

The table lists this clone with a few counts. V and J are TRBV4-2 and TRBJ1-2, with D possibly being TRBD1 (5 bases). CDR3 size: 14 residues. Trimming pared 0 bases from V and 7 bases from J, leaving 12 bases between. Germline-derived CDR1 and CDR2 are LGHNA and YNFKEQ. CDR3 sequence: CASSQEGKGPGYTF. Written as DNA, the CDR3 is TGTGCCAGCAGCCAAGAAGGAAAGGGGCCTGGCTACACCTTC.

This clone was seen just once. The CDR3 protein is CASSRRTTAGNNEQFF. The CDR3 region has the DNA TGCGCCAGCAGTCGGAGGACTACGGCGGGAAACAATGAGCAGTTCTTC. The chain couples TRBV10-1 to TRBJ2-1; perhaps TRBD2 as D (6 bases). Between the trimmed V and J ends, which lost 5 bases and 5 bases, there was a span of 19 bases. This CDR3 region has 16 residues. CDR1 and CDR2 from the germline V gene are WNHNN and SYGVQD (reference sequence).

The chain couples TRBV5-1 to TRBJ2-1, with D perhaps TRBD1 (8 bases). This CDR3 has 15 amino acids. V was cut by 4 bases and J by 8 bases, with 19 bases left in between. The germline CDR1 and CDR2 sequences are SGHRS and YFSETQ. CDR3 sequence: CASSPWTGRGDEQFF. Written as DNA, the CDR3 is TGCGCCAGCAGCCCTTGGACAGGGAGGGGCGATGAGCAGTTCTTC.

J is TRBJ2-2 and V is TRBV19; D remains unclear. CDR3 length equals 12 residues. V dropped 3 bases and J dropped 6 bases, with 5 bases sitting between them. In germline, CDR1 is LNHDA, CDR2 SQIVND (reference sequence). The CDR3 spells CASSILAGELFF. The DNA for the CDR3 is TGTGCCAGTAGTATTTTAGCCGGGGAGCTGTTTTTT.

V usage is TRBV28 and J usage is TRBJ2-1; TRBD2 matches at 15 bases. Germline assignment: CDR1 MDHEN and CDR2 SYDVKM. CDR3 length: 20 residues. V trimming: 4 bases; J trimming: 1 base; junction bases outside the gene matches: 11. Here the CDR3 DNA reads TGTGCCAGCAGTTCCCGCCGAGGGACTAGCGGGAGGTTTTCCTACAATGAGCAGTTCTTC. Its translation is CASSSRRGTSGRFSYNEQFF. The full variable domain, its missing parts supplied by reference TRBV28 and TRBJ2-1, is DVKVTQSSRYLVKRTGEKVFLECVQDMDHENMFWYRQDPGLGLRLIYFSYDVKMKEKGDIPEGYSVSREKKERFSLILESASTNQTSMYLCASSSRRGTSGRFSYNEQFFGPGTRLTVL.

V gene TRBV7-9 combines with J gene TRBJ2-5; tentative D call: TRBD2 (6 bases). V was clipped by 7 bases and J by 2 bases, with 8 bases between them. This CDR3 contains 12 residues. The germline V gene encodes CDR1 SEHNR and CDR2 FQNEAQ (reference sequence). CDR3: CASTGLQETQYF. In DNA form, the CDR3 reads TGTGCCAGCACGGGACTTCAAGAGACCCAGTACTTC. The variable domain in full, completed from reference TRBV7-9 and TRBJ2-5, reads DTGVSQNPRHKITKRGQNVTFRCDPISEHNRLYWYRQTLGQGPEFLTYFQNEAQLEKSRLLSDRFSAERPKGSFSTLEIQRTEQGDSAMYLCASTGLQETQYFGPGTRLLVL.

The rearrangement uses TRBV14 and TRBJ2-3; TRBD2 aligns across 9 bases. The J segment lost 5 bases and the V segment lost 5 bases, leaving 11 bases of the junction unmatched. The CDR3 runs to 16 residues. In germline, CDR1 is SGHDN, CDR2 FVKESK. The CDR3, as DNA: TGTGCCAGCAGCGCCGGGGGCGGGAGGGCCAGAGATACGCAGTATTTT. As protein: CASSAGGGRARDTQYF.